These 18 T cell receptor beta chains were all obtained from the same sample, sequenced in a study of shared clonotypes between healthy human individuals. Libraries were prepared by immunoSEQ multiplex PCR; TCRdb keeps only in-frame clonotypes and omits some of them. The sample has roughly 1,100,000 clones; about 74% are singletons. The sample comprised memory CD4+ T cells sorted from blood. Subset described: CD45RA-negative fraction. The source is a man between 18 and 29 years old in good health.

The CDR3 sequence is CASSAPTSGSGETQYF. DNA for the CDR3: TGCGCCAGCAGCGCCCCGACTAGCGGGAGTGGGGAGACCCAGTACTTC. The rearrangement joins TRBV5-1 to TRBJ2-5, with 12 bases matching TRBD2. This CDR3 spans 16 amino acids. Germline-derived CDR1 and CDR2 are SGHRS and YFSETQ. V lost 4 bases to trimming and J lost 5 bases; unmatched junction nucleotides: 9.

This rearrangement joins TRBV5-6 to TRBJ1-1; no clear D gene. The germline gives CDR1 SGHDT, CDR2 YYEEEE. With 4 bases removed from V and 2 bases from J, the gap between germline ends came to 18 bases. The CDR3 has 16 amino acids. The CDR3 loop reads CASSPGLARANTEAFF. The CDR3 DNA sequence: TGTGCCAGCAGCCCCGGGTTGGCTCGGGCAAACACTGAAGCTTTCTTT.

This rearrangement joins TRBV5-4 to TRBJ2-2; D is undetermined. The germline V and J ends were trimmed by 0 bases and 6 bases, with 9 bases remaining between them. CDR1 SGHNT and CDR2 YYREEE come from the germline V gene (reference sequence). There are 14 residues in the CDR3. CDR3 in DNA: TGTGCCAGCAGCTTGGCCAGAGTTTCCGGGGAGCTGTTTTTT. Translation gives CASSLARVSGELFF.

This chain uses TRBV5-8 with TRBJ2-7; D is undetermined. The CDR3 has 14 residues. CDR1 and CDR2 from the germline V gene are SGHTS and YDEGEE. Between the trimmed V and J ends, which lost 0 bases and 7 bases, there was a span of 14 bases. As DNA, the CDR3 is TGTGCCAGCAGCTTGGAACAGATTGCCGGAGAGCAGTACTTC. Protein product: CASSLEQIAGEQYF. Based on the CDR3 plus reference TRBV5-8 and TRBJ2-7, the full variable domain is EAGVTQSPTHLIKTRGQQATLRCSPISGHTSVYWYQQALGLGLQFLLWYDEGEERNRGNFPPRFSGRQFPNYSSELNVNALELEDSALYLCASSLEQIAGEQYFGPGTRLTVT.

The chain links TRBV27 to TRBJ1-2; 12 nucleotides line up with TRBD1. V shed 5 bases and J 8 bases; nucleotides not matched to a gene: 6. Germline V lookup: CDR1 MNHEY, CDR2 SMNVEV (reference sequence). The CDR3 loop spans 14 amino acids. The CDR3 coding sequence is TGTGCCAGCAGTACCGCCGGGACAGGGGGCGGCTACACCTTC. It encodes CASSTAGTGGGYTF.

Regarding this clone: The same CDR3 is also encoded by other DNA sequences in this sample. V usage is TRBV5-4 and J usage is TRBJ2-3, with D maybe TRBD2 (5 bases). V shed 4 bases and J shed 0 bases, with 9 bases lying between them. The CDR3 is 14 residues long. In germline, CDR1 is SGHNT, CDR2 YYREEE (reference sequence). The CDR3 is CASSPRVSTDTQYF. The DNA for the CDR3 is TGTGCCAGCAGCCCGCGGGTTAGCACAGATACGCAGTATTTT.

The V and J genes are TRBV19 and TRBJ2-5; 10 bases map to TRBD2. The germline V gene encodes CDR1 LNHDA and CDR2 SQIVND (reference sequence). J was trimmed by 1 base and V by 4 bases; bases with no gene match: 3. The CDR3 covers 15 residues. The CDR3 region is CASSRTSGTQETQYF. CDR3 coding DNA: TGTGCCAGTAGTAGGACTAGCGGAACCCAAGAGACCCAGTACTTC.

The J gene is TRBJ1-2, the V gene TRBV11-2, with 7 positions matching TRBD1. The CDR3 length is 15 residues. Germline lookup yields CDR1 SGHAT and CDR2 FQNNGV. J gave up 3 bases and V 5 bases, and 9 bases lay outside the gene matches. CDR3 amino acids: CASSPGSGGHYGYTF. The CDR3 DNA follows: TGTGCCAGCAGCCCAGGGTCAGGGGGTCACTATGGCTACACCTTC.

V is TRBV4-1 and J is TRBJ1-1, with D uncertain. The CDR3 runs to 14 residues. The V and J ends lost 2 bases and 0 bases respectively, with 7 bases between them. CDR1 is MGHRA, CDR2 YSYEKL, per germline. The CDR3: CASSQQTMNTEAFF. The CDR3 coding sequence is TGCGCCAGCAGCCAACAAACCATGAACACTGAAGCTTTCTTT.

The chain is built from TRBV2 and TRBJ2-1; D gene unclear. Trimming took off 3 bases at V and 6 bases at J, with 12 bases between the two ends. This CDR3 has 14 amino acids. Germline V gene data show CDR1 as SNHLY and CDR2 as FYNNEI. The CDR3: CASSEGLAGNEQFF. CDR3 sequence (DNA): TGTGCCAGCAGTGAGGGGTTAGCCGGCAATGAGCAGTTCTTC.

There are a few counts of this clone. The chain joins TRBV6-6 to TRBJ1-1; maybe TRBD1 (6 bases). Between the trimmed V and J ends, which lost 6 bases and 7 bases, there was a span of 9 bases. The germline V gene encodes CDR1 MNHNY and CDR2 SVGAGI (reference sequence). The CDR3 has 11 amino acids. The CDR3 reads CASSPRGEAFF. The CDR3 DNA reads as TGTGCCAGCAGCCCCAGGGGTGAAGCTTTCTTT.

This rearrangement joins TRBV6-1 to TRBJ2-3; 12 bases agree with TRBD2. Trimming cost V 4 bases and J 1 base; bases outside gene matches: 6. This CDR3 has 17 amino acids. Germline CDR1 is MNHNS and CDR2 is SASEGT. The CDR3 bases are TGTGCCAGCAGTGCGACTAGCGGGAGAGGTGGCACAGATACGCAGTATTTT. Translation: CASSATSGRGGTDTQYF.

The chain couples TRBV11-3 to TRBJ1-1, with D uncertain. The germline V gene encodes CDR1 SGHNT and CDR2 YENEEA. The ends were cut back, 0 bases at V and 11 bases at J, with 13 bases in the middle. The CDR3 has 13 amino acids. CDR3 amino acids: CASSLDYGRGAFF. Written as DNA, the CDR3 is TGTGCCAGCAGCTTAGATTATGGGCGAGGGGCTTTCTTT. The full variable domain, its missing parts supplied by reference TRBV11-3 and TRBJ1-1, is EAGVVQSPRYKIIEKKQPVAFWCNPISGHNTLYWYLQNLGQGPELLIRYENEEAVDDSQLPKDRFSAERLKGVDSTLKIQPAELGDSAVYLCASSLDYGRGAFFGQGTRLTVV.

The chain recombines TRBV6-1 with TRBJ2-6, with a tentative D call TRBD2 (6 bases). Germline-derived CDR1 and CDR2 are MNHNS and SASEGT. Trimming left V 6 bases short and J 8 bases short, with 17 bases between. The CDR3 has 15 amino acids. CDR3: CASSPEGLKSNVLTF. The CDR3 nucleotides are TGTGCCAGCAGCCCGGAGGGATTAAAGTCCAACGTCCTGACTTTC.

The table lists this clone with a few counts. J is TRBJ2-1 and V is TRBV7-9; 13 positions agree with TRBD2. The germline V gene has CDR1 SEHNR and CDR2 FQNEAQ (reference sequence). This CDR3 is 15 amino acids long. V shed 5 bases and J 8 bases; nucleotides not matched to a gene: 6. The CDR3 DNA reads as TGTGCCAGCAGCGCTAGGACTAGCGGGAGCTATGAGCAGTTCTTC. The encoded protein is CASSARTSGSYEQFF.

As to this clone: Additional DNA sequences in this sample encode the identical CDR3. This chain links TRBV18 with TRBJ1-4; no clear D gene. Germline values: CDR1 KGHSH, CDR2 LQKENI. Trimming left V 2 bases short and J 5 bases short, with 6 bases between. This CDR3 comprises 13 residues. As DNA, the CDR3 is TGTGCCAGCTCACCAGGGTTGAATGAAAAACTGTTTTTT. Its translation is CASSPGLNEKLFF.

The rearrangement uses TRBV6-5 and TRBJ2-5; possible D gene TRBD2, 6 bases. V was clipped by 6 bases and J by 2 bases, with 13 bases between them. Per the germline V gene, CDR1 is MNHEY and CDR2 is SVGAGI. This CDR3 comprises 14 residues. The chain's CDR3 is CASSPAGGQETQYF. Here the CDR3 DNA reads TGTGCCAGCAGCCCGGCCGGGGGACAAGAGACCCAGTACTTC.

This chain's CDR3 is CASSPQQTPLHF. The CDR3 DNA follows: TGTGCCAGCAGTCCCCAACAAACACCCCTCCACTTT. The rearrangement uses TRBV28 and TRBJ1-6; D ambiguous. Germline assignment: CDR1 MDHEN and CDR2 SYDVKM. The CDR3 has 12 residues. Trimming removed 5 bases at V and 11 bases at J, with 10 bases between.